This is a list of T cell receptor beta chains from one sample in a study of shared T cell receptors in the human thymus. The assay was immunoSEQ multiplex PCR, and TCRdb's table has in-frame clones only and misses some. The data show approximately 760,000 clones, approximately 83% seen once. These same records also appear under a second study, on human thymus T cells.

Sequencing was carried out using thymocytes. The receptors derive from a girl under three years old with a congenital heart defect. Both conserved end residues are part of each CDR3. A D gene is named only where the DNA matches it firmly. A row's size may be missing; if present it is once, few, many or a size class.

-,TRBJ2-3,-,TRBV29-1,TGCAGCGTTACTCAGGGGCCTAGCACAGATACGCAGTATTTT,CSVTQGPSTDTQYF
-,TRBJ1-3,-,TRBV4-3,TGCGCCAGCAGCCCCTTCCACGAGATCTCTGGAAACACCATATATTTT,CASSPFHEISGNTIYF
-,TRBJ2-3,-,TRBV28,TGTGCCAGCAGTTTACTAAGGGGGAGCACAGATACGCAGTATTTT,CASSLLRGSTDTQYF
-,TRBJ2-5,TRBD2,TRBV7-8,TGTGCCAGCAGCTTAGCGGCCGGACTAGCGGATGAAGAGACCCAGTACTTC,CASSLAAGLADEETQYF
-,TRBJ2-5,-,TRBV5-8,TGTGCCAGCAGCTGGGGGGACGGCCGGGAGACCCAGTACTTC,CASSWGDGRETQYF
-,TRBJ1-5,-,TRBV5-8,TGTGCCACCAGACAGCACCTGAAAGGTCAGCCCCAGCATTTT,CATRQHLKGQPQHF
-,TRBJ1-1,-,TRBV4-1,TGCGCCAGCAGCCGGCTCACCAAAGGGGCAGGGGACACTGAAGCTTTCTTT,CASSRLTKGAGDTEAFF
-,TRBJ1-3,TRBD1,TRBV29-1,TGCAGCGTTGAATTCCCGGGACAGCCAAACACCATATATTTT,CSVEFPGQPNTIYF
-,TRBJ2-7,-,TRBV28,TGTGCCAGCAGGGAAGGAGGAAGCGAGCAGTACTTC,CASREGGSEQYF
once,TRBJ1-1,-,TRBV19,TGTGCCAGTAGTCTTAGCCCCAACACTGAAGCTTTCTTT,CASSLSPNTEAFF
-,TRBJ2-7,-,TRBV5-6,TGTGCCAGCAGTCAACGGGATCCCCTCAGCTCCTACGAGCAGTACTTC,CASSQRDPLSSYEQYF
few,TRBJ2-7,-,TRBV5-6,TGTGCCAGCAGCTTTTCCTTAAGAGAATACGAGCAGTACTTC,CASSFSLREYEQYF
once,TRBJ1-5,TRBD1,TRBV4-1,TGCGCCAGCAGCCAAGATTTATCAGGGGGCGCCCCCAATCAGCCCCAGCATTTT,CASSQDLSGGAPNQPQHF
-,TRBJ2-7,TRBD2,TRBV19,TGTGCCAGCTCTACCAGAACCGGGACTACAAGCTCCTACGAGCAGTACTTC,CASSTRTGTTSSYEQYF
-,TRBJ2-2,TRBD1,TRBV11-3,TGTGCCAGCAGCCCGATTACCGGGACAGGGAACACCGGGGAGCTGTTTTTT,CASSPITGTGNTGELFF
-,TRBJ1-2,-,TRBV5-8,TGTGCCAGCAGTAAAAGCGACAGGCCCCACTTCCATCTCTATGGCTACACCTTC,CASSKSDRPHFHLYGYTF
-,TRBJ1-3,-,TRBV7-9,TGTGCCAGCAGCCCCCTAGGCCTGTACTCTGGAAACACCATATATTTT,CASSPLGLYSGNTIYF
-,TRBJ2-3,TRBD2,TRBV5-8,TGTGCCAGCAGCTTGGAAGCGGGGGAAGATACGCAGTATTTT,CASSLEAGEDTQYF
-,TRBJ2-3,TRBD2,TRBV19,TGTGCCAGTAGTATTGCGGGGGGCTTAGTCCCAGATACGCAGTATTTT,CASSIAGGLVPDTQYF
-,TRBJ1-2,-,TRBV5-6,TGTGCCAGCAGCCTGCGGCGTGGCTACACCTTC,CASSLRRGYTF
-,TRBJ1-2,-,TRBV5-4,TGTGCCAGCTCCCTGGGGAGGGAGGGGGATGGCTACACCTTC,CASSLGREGDGYTF
-,TRBJ2-1,TRBD1,TRBV5-1,TGCGCCAGCAGCCCGGGACAGGGAAACAATGAGCAGCTCTTC,CASSPGQGNNEQLF
-,TRBJ2-7,TRBD2,TRBV2,TGTGCCACCCTAACGACTAGCGGGGACTCCTACGAGCAGTGCTTC,CATLTTSGDSYEQCF
few,TRBJ2-5,-,TRBV14,TGTGCCAGCAGCCAAGCTAGTAGTCAAGAGACCCAGTACTTC,CASSQASSQETQYF
-,TRBJ1-2,TRBD1,TRBV9,TGTGCCAGCAGCGTAGGTCCGGGGAGACAGGGGGCGCTTTCTCGGGGCTACACCTTC,CASSVGPGRQGALSRGYTF
-,TRBJ1-5,TRBD1,TRBV5-6,TGTGCCAGCAGCTTGGGGGACAGTGATCAGCCCCAGCATTTT,CASSLGDSDQPQHF
-,TRBJ2-7,-,TRBV18,TGTGCCAGCACAACGAGTCAGGGCGAGCAGTACTTC,CASTTSQGEQYF
once,TRBJ1-5,-,TRBV12-5,TGTGCTAGTGGTCGGGGAACCAATCAGCCCCAGCATTTT,CASGRGTNQPQHF
few,TRBJ1-3,TRBD1,TRBV4-3,TGCGCCAGCAGCCAAGAGGACAGGGGGGGAGGAAACACCATATATTTT,CASSQEDRGGGNTIYF
-,TRBJ2-1,TRBD1,TRBV6-5,TGTGCCAGCAGTTACATTGAGGGGGCCTCCTACAATGAGCAGTTCTTC,CASSYIEGASYNEQFF
-,TRBJ1-1,TRBD1,TRBV7-9,TGTGCCAGCAGCTTGGTAAGGGACAGGCTCACTGAAGCTTTCTTT,CASSLVRDRLTEAFF